This TCR beta chain is from a study of shared clonotypes between healthy human individuals. The CDR3 is 13 residues long. Germline loops: CDR1 KGHSH, CDR2 LQKENI. The V end lost 1 base, the J end lost 5 bases, and 8 bases lay between the germline ends. Authors' processing steps: ImmunoSEQ output lacked quality scores and full-length reads, limiting matched filtering. The assay was immunoSEQ multiplex PCR, and TCRdb's table has in-frame clones only and misses some. V and J calls and clone size come straight from that table; D and trimming were deduced from the DNA. This table holds roughly 1.5 million clones, 98% found once.

V and J are TRBV18 and TRBJ2-5, with D unresolved. The clonotype originates from a man aged 25-45 years in good health. Sequencing was carried out using naive CD4+ T cells sorted from blood. Subset meaning: CD45RA+ positively selected. The CDR3 reads CASSPLATETQYF. CDR3 nucleotides: TGTGCCAGCTCACCACTAGCTACTGAGACCCAGTACTTC. Full variable domain (rest looked up from reference TRBV18 and TRBJ2-5): NAGVMQNPRHLVRRRGQEARLRCSPMKGHSHVYWYRQLPEEGLKFMVYLQKENIIDESGMPKERFSAEFPKEGPSILRIQQVVRGDSAAYFCASSPLATETQYFGPGTRLLVL.